These 2 T cell receptor beta chains were all obtained from the same sample, sequenced in a study of CD8 T cells in Susac syndrome. With random hexamers, reverse transcription was performed on 0.5 to 1 ug of RNA. MiXCR, applied by TCRdb to the immunoSEQ multiplex PCR reads, yields one record per CDR3 protein. Among around 280,000 distinct CDR3 sequences, more than 75% were seen once, and the ten largest hold approximately 0.12%. Input material: CD8+ T cells from PBMCs. The receptors were gathered from a human donor with multiple sclerosis.

This clonotype was counted between two and nine times. The rearrangement joins TRBV27 to TRBJ2-7, with TRBD1 matching over 9 bases. This CDR3 has 15 residues. Germline V lookup: CDR1 MNHEY, CDR2 SMNVEV (reference sequence). The trim removed 5 bases at V and 4 bases at J, leaving 9 bases unmatched. CDR3 nucleotides: TGTGCCAGCAGTCTTCCCGGGACAGGGCTGTACGAGCAGTACTTC. Translating gives CASSLPGTGLYEQYF.

This rearrangement joins TRBV19 to TRBJ2-1; TRBD2 matches 7 bases. Germline assignment: CDR1 LNHDA and CDR2 SQIVND (reference sequence). The ends lost 6 bases at V and 2 bases at J; junction bases unmatched: 7. CDR3 length: 15 amino acids. CDR3 bases: TGTGCCAGTAGCCCGCGGGAGCCTACCTACAATGAGCAGTTCTTC. Amino acids: CASSPREPTYNEQFF. Full variable domain (remainder filled in from reference TRBV19 and TRBJ2-1): DGGITQSPKYLFRKEGQNVTLSCEQNLNHDAMYWYRQDPGQGLRLIYYSQIVNDFQKGDIAEGYSVSREKKESFPLTVTSAQKNPTAFYLCASSPREPTYNEQFFGPGTRLTVL.